This TCR beta chain was sequenced during a study of blood T cell repertoires in COVID-19. Some clones are missing from TCRdb's copy, which holds only in-frame ones; the method was immunoSEQ multiplex PCR. The table records around 140,000 clones, 80% to 90% of them present only once. The germline V and J ends were trimmed by 1 base and 5 bases, with 20 bases remaining between them. CDR3 size: 17 residues. CDR1 is SNHLY, CDR2 FYNNEI, per germline. The sequence was obtained from a man in his fifties or sixties with COVID-19, enrolled during active disease. This chain connects TRBV2 to TRBJ2-5; D possibly corresponds to TRBD1 (6 bases). The sequenced sample was peripheral blood. This CDR3 is CASSEVLLTGPSETQYF. CDR3 DNA: TGTGCCAGCAGTGAAGTTCTCCTGACAGGCCCCTCGGAGACCCAGTACTTC.